This T cell receptor (beta chain) was captured by sequencing in a study of blood T cell repertoires in COVID-19 (dated by TCRdb to 2018 to 2021). With regard to the full study: The collaborator samples originated in the United States, Italy and Spain and spanned the acute and convalescent phases of COVID-19. The material from the prospective study consisted of cDNA or gDNA derived from T cells, B-cell-depleted T cells, or PBMCs. The dataset comprised deeply sampled blood TCRbeta repertoires from subjects exposed to, actively infected with, or recovered from COVID-19. The repertoires were released in a freely available public database meant as a resource for research on the immune response to SARS-CoV-2. Samples came from the ongoing ImmuneRACE study (first 160 participants) plus 1,254 subjects from 6 global collaborators. Sample metadata almost always included a de-identified subject ID, COVID-19 status, age in years and sex. Where HLA class I and class II types were available, the types were taken from metadata supplied by the sample provider, not from assay-based typing.

In the prospective study, participants were roughly 18 to 100 years old, resided in about two dozen geographic areas of the United States, and were enrolled through a virtual design. In the prospective study, cohorts were assigned on the basis of participant-reported clinical history obtained from a screening survey and a study questionnaire. For ImmuneRACE Cohort 3, a participant was defined as recovered based on two consecutive negative NP/OP PCR tests, clearance by a healthcare professional, or resolution of symptoms. In the prospective study, mobile phlebotomists collected whole blood, serum and a nasopharyngeal or oropharyngeal swab from each participant. Prospective study participants could optionally give additional blood draws and questionnaires over an approximately two-month period. Before DNA extraction, blood samples from the prospective study were shipped at room temperature or frozen.

TCRbeta CDR3 regions were amplified from genomic DNA by means of the immunoSEQ Assay, a bias-controlled multiplex PCR. Per the authors' processing: The number of nucleated cells in each sample was estimated by amplification of reference gene primers within the assay. Sequence reads were collapsed and filtered to measure the absolute abundance of every unique TCRbeta CDR3 rearrangement. For each sample, productive Simpson clonality was calculated as the square root of Simpson's diversity index across productive rearrangements. Here the immuneACCESS table is served through TCRdb, limited to in-frame sequences with V and J called. Missing clones are a known gap in these copies; in checked studies unresolved V genes cover under half, and the rest lacks a known reason. The V and J calls and clone size come from that table; D and trimming were worked out from the DNA. Recorded for this sample are a few hundred thousand clones; 85% to 90% of them occurred a single time. About 1.7% of the sample goes to the ten largest clones.

As to this clone: It has no known antigen specificity. Base quality data are lacking; no much larger clone is found one base away.

The research as a whole found: The quantity of clinical and demographic metadata differed by source and by participant and was supplied without curation.

Germline trimming: 3 bases from V, 6 bases from J; junction bases outside gene matches: 4. The CDR3 goes from the cysteine to the phenylalanine over 13 residues. Only the CDR3 DNA is retained, 39 bases long and in frame from the first base. According to the germline V gene, CDR1 reads KGHSH and CDR2 reads LQKENI. The V gene is TRBV18 and the J gene is TRBJ1-2; the junction holds 7 bases that match TRBD1. The clonotype comes from a man aged 40-49 years who had recovered from COVID-19. What was sequenced was PBMCs or T cells enriched from blood (not recorded which). This receptor carries the CDR3 CASSPGQRDGYTF. The bases read TGTGCCAGCTCACCGGGACAGCGGGATGGCTACACCTTC. Where the CDR3 stops, the reference TRBV18 and TRBJ1-2 genes take over; the full variable domain is NAGVMQNPRHLVRRRGQEARLRCSPMKGHSHVYWYRQLPEEGLKFMVYLQKENIIDESGMPKERFSAEFPKEGPSILRIQQVVRGDSAAYFCASSPGQRDGYTFGSGTRLTVV.